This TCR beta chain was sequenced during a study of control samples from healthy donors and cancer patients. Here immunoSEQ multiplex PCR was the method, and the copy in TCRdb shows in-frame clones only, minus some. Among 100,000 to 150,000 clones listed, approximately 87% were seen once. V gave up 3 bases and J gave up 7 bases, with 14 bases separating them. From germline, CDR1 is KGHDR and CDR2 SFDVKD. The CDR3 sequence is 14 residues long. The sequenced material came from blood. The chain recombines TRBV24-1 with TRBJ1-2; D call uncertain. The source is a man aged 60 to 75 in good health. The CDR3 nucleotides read TGTGCCACCAGTGATACTGGGAGTTTTGGTGGCTACACCTTC. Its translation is CATSDTGSFGGYTF.